This T cell receptor beta chain comes out of a study of blood T cells in healthy people across ages. Turning to the study itself: Template switching retrieved approximately one barcoded beta molecule for each two T cells. Study results and caveats: It was held that diversity estimates obtained from one million T cells represented underestimates. TCR beta diversity correlated strongly with naive T cell percentage.

With 7 bases removed from V and 2 bases from J, the gap between germline ends came to 25 bases. The CDR3 consists of 17 residues. The germline V gene encodes CDR1 SQVTM and CDR2 ANQGSEA. A second PCR, run for about 7 to 12 cycles, used a sample-barcoded 5' primer plus a J-beta primer mix. Unique molecular identifiers of 12 random nucleotides labeled each cDNA. TCRdb recomputed calls from the 5' RACE reads with MiXCR, one row per CDR3 protein. The sample lists roughly 800,000 distinct CDR3 sequences, roughly 60% occurring once. This clonotype was seen more than once but under ten times. Its specificity is unknown.

The sequence came from a man younger than 40 in good health. The rearrangement joins TRBV29-1 to TRBJ2-3; TRBD2 is a possible D gene (7 bases). Material for sequencing was blood. Here the CDR3 reads CSAEGGRGHEITDTQYF. In DNA, the CDR3 is TGCAGCGCCGAGGGAGGGCGGGGACACGAGATCACAGATACGCAGTATTTT.